This T cell receptor (beta chain) derives from a study of cytomegalovirus exposure and HLA in healthy donors (dated by TCRdb to about 2017). Describing the broader study: In an earlier analysis of 450 to 750 of the donors, approximately 260 Gb of sequence data and about 110 million unique TCR beta sequences from 150 million to 200 million T cells were reported. The study combined high-throughput TCR immunosequencing, statistical association of individual TCRs with disease status, and machine learning to predict cytomegalovirus infection status. Rather than using new phenotypic data, the later analysis identified candidate immune exposures from TCR beta sequences and from how often those sequences occurred across donors. Among the roughly 430 genotyped donors, around 81% belonged to the genetic ancestry cluster associated with self-reported Caucasian donors. Typing coverage varied by locus: roughly 620-640 donors for A, B, C, DRB1 and DQB1; approximately 560 for DQA1; approximately 610 for DPA1; roughly 450 for DPB1. All discovery cohort repertoires had been generated using a single sequencing platform. The aim of the study was to test whether cataloging public T cell receptors could identify signatures of past pathogen exposure. Across 300 to 500 genotyped donors of the cohort, an average of roughly 230,000 unique TCR beta nucleotide sequences per donor were sequenced, and approximately 19% of those sequences were non-productive. Because of strong linkage in the cohort, five DR-DQ haplotypes were treated as single units for association and clustering. Both class I and class II loci were covered by HLA typing, at four-digit resolution. Donor age, sex, ethnicity and CMV serostatus were collected together with the repertoire data. Using immunosequencing, the study profiled T cell repertoires from around 670 subjects and related those repertoires to cytomegalovirus serostatus. A later genetic analysis took genome-wide SNP genotypes for about 55% of the roughly 700 donors and used that subset as a discovery cohort. A later analysis re-examined previously published TCR beta repertoires from roughly 720 donors and added high-resolution HLA genotyping to investigate patterns of TCR occurrence. About 280 gigabases of sequencing data and 70 million to 100 million unique TCR sequences were included in an early release covering 500 to 750 HLA-typed donors. In an earlier analysis of several hundred of the donors, high-throughput TCR beta sequencing was used to judge whether each TCR beta V gene segment behaved as functional or pseudogenic. Besides the first cohort of 550 to 750 subjects, a separate validation cohort made up of about 120 different subjects was used. Overall study results and their limits: In a later analysis, several top co-occurrence clusters were reported to appear linked to parvovirus B19, influenza, CMV and Epstein-Barr virus. Compared with equally common non-associated chains, HLA-associated TCR beta chains in a later analysis were more clonally expanded and had lower generation probabilities. When HLA alleles, especially DR and DQ, strongly co-occurred, attributing TCR associations to individual alleles was difficult. Compared with the approximately 710-donor mean, donors in an Asian-associated ancestry cluster had fewer N-insertions in productive TCRs, according to a later genetic analysis. Presence/absence analyses assumed roughly uniform sequencing depth across donors, an assumption that may not hold. In this cohort, only TCR beta chains were sequenced, and detectable features were limited by the absence of alpha or paired-chain data. Most CMV-associated TCR beta chains appeared to be HLA-restricted in a later analysis, and the HLA associations seemed to be driven largely by CMV exposure. A cluster of highly shared sequence variants was judged likely to represent a technical artifact of the sequencing pipeline. Correlated functional status among segregating V segments might be attributable to linkage disequilibrium, but an unknown experimental factor could not be ruled out. The classifier was reported to diagnose cytomegalovirus status with high specificity and sensitivity in both the original and validation cohorts. A further reported finding was that TCR beta sequences accurately predicted the HLA-A and HLA-B alleles for most subjects in the first cohort. Because some donors lacked HLA typing at each locus, the association tests relied only on the typed subset. About 17 rarely observed V segments, including chromosome 9 orphons, were excluded from the earlier analysis of approximately 500 of the donors because counts were too low. Specific HLA alleles were associated with 16,951 TCR beta sequences at a false discovery rate of 0.05 in a later analysis. Most TCR sequences were seen in very few donors, while some public TCRs were found in many individuals. The authors suggested that the approach could potentially be generalized to other disease states and immunological phenotypes. In a later analysis, TCR association rates were found to vary across HLA loci, with the most associated TCRs seen for DRB1 alleles and the fewest for HLA-C alleles. The only immune exposure information available for the cohort was CMV serostatus. An association between a missense DCLRE1C variant and V-gene and J-gene trimming of TCR beta chains was found in a later genetic analysis and replicated in an independent cohort. In the study, 150 to 200 TCR beta chains were listed as associated with cytomegalovirus. The 87-base-pair reads could not distinguish some IMGT-functional V segments, including TRBV6-2 and TRBV6-3, so those segments were excluded. Three of the identified cytomegalovirus-associated TCR beta chains were confirmed in vitro to be specific for cytomegalovirus antigens. In an earlier analysis of over 550 of the donors, most TCR beta V segments were observed in productive rearrangements about 90% or about 30% of the time, broadly matching IMGT annotations.

Comments on this clone: Its recognized antigen is unknown. No much larger clone exists at a distance of one base, and base qualities are not known.

The cohort consisted of 650 to 700 healthy bone marrow donors. At the time of sampling, every cohort member was nominally healthy, though immune exposures that went unrecorded were likely present. The donor was CMV seronegative and was included in the group of several hundred seronegative cohort members. Each donor provided a peripheral blood sample, and peripheral blood mononuclear cells were used for TCR beta sequencing. The Qiagen DNeasy Blood Extraction Kit was used to extract genomic DNA from the blood cell samples. The library was built by means of the immunoSEQ multiplex PCR assay. The multiplex PCR relied on a mix of 60 forward primers for TCR Vbeta segments and 13 reverse primers for TCR Jbeta segments. Amplification of the CDR3 region of rearranged TCR beta genes was performed with a multiplex PCR assay on genomic DNA. Amplified TCR beta libraries were sequenced as 87-base-pair reads on the Illumina HiSeq System. In the authors' own workflow: In a later analysis, roughly 80 million unique TCR beta chains were counted across the approximately 640 repertoires, and some 10 million of these chains were shared by at least two donors. To remove PCR and sequencing errors, raw reads were error-corrected and collapsed into unique sequences using a nearest-neighbor algorithm that merged closely related sequences. CDR3 sequences were aligned to IMGT reference sequences to assign V, D and J gene segments. For a sequence to be retained, at least a six-nucleotide match to both a V gene segment and a J gene segment was required. Rearrangements were called productive when the CDR3 lacked stop codons and stayed in frame with V and J; all others were non-productive. Following IMGT convention, CDR3 was defined as the stretch from the second conserved V-encoded cysteine up to the conserved J-encoded phenylalanine. The earlier analysis of some 540 of the donors excluded any sequence lacking an unambiguous match to a single V gene segment. In an earlier analysis of 587 of the donors, a V segment was called functional when productive rearrangements were above 56.7%, and segregating when the standard deviation between donors exceeded 5%. A statistical classification framework was built for diagnosing cytomegalovirus status from the catalog of TCR beta chain sequences. In a later analysis, V and J genes were assigned by comparing TCR nucleotide sequences against IMGT/GENE-DB human TR gene sequences. In a later analysis, CDR3 sequences and most-parsimonious VDJ recombination scenarios were assigned using the TCRdist pipeline. In a later analysis, each TCR beta chain was defined by its CDR3 amino acid sequence together with its V-gene family, and reads lacking a unique V-gene family were excluded. In a later analysis, 500 to 650 highly shared, low-generation-probability nucleotide sequences were removed to address suspected cross-contamination and a sequencing artifact. For each public chain, a later analysis derived a clonal expansion index from normalized ranks of inferred template counts within each repertoire. A later analysis computed generation probabilities with a VDJ recombination model fitted to out-of-frame rearrangements, and checked the results against IGoR. In a later analysis, TCR-TCR, TCR-HLA and TCR-CMV co-occurrence was scored with hypergeometric tests, and a repertoire-size bias correction was applied to TCR pairs. In a later analysis, false discovery rates were estimated by permuting HLA or CMV assignments 20 times. A later analysis grouped co-occurring TCRs with DBSCAN, adding TCRdist sequence similarity when clustering within HLA-allele-positive subsets. For co-occurrence clustering, repertoires with fewer than 30,000 or more than 120,000 public chains were excluded, along with 4 to 6 repertoires with anomalous nucleotide sharing. TCRdb took over this immuneACCESS table, retaining in-frame rearrangements with V and J assigned. Such tables are incomplete; in checked studies, under half of the missing clones stem from an unresolved V gene, and the remainder is unexplained. That table supplies the V and J calls and clone size; D and trimming were determined from the DNA. The sample data list around 200,000 clones, and 75% to 90% of these were observed just once. Of the sample, about 1% is held by the ten largest clones.

From a lookup of the germline V gene, CDR1 and CDR2 are SGHRS and YFSETQ. Relative to germline, V is missing 4 bases and J is missing 3 bases, with 11 bases of the junction outside any gene match. The CDR3 contains 18 residues, cysteine and phenylalanine counted. Solely the CDR3 DNA is kept, with 54 bases framed from the first base. The sequenced sample was PBMCs. The receptor chain draws on TRBV5-1 and TRBJ2-5; TRBD2 aligns with 14 central bases. The sequence came from a woman younger than 30 in good health and CMV-seronegative. In nucleotides, the sequence is TGCGCCAGCAGCGATGGACTAGCGGGGGGAAACCTGGAAGAGACCCAGTACTTC. Its amino acids are CASSDGLAGGNLEETQYF.